The 31 T cell receptor beta chains reported below all come from one sample, sequenced in a study of blood T cells in healthy people across ages (dated by TCRdb to about 2015). Libraries were built with 5' RACE. Sequencing took place on an Illumina HiSeq 2500. A second PCR of roughly 7 to 12 cycles was performed with a sample-barcoded 5' primer and a J-beta primer mix. TCRdb ran its own pipeline on the public reads, namely fastp trimming at Q25 and MiXCR clone calling, and kept in-frame beta chains. Rows with a matching CDR3 protein are joined into one entry that keeps the most common DNA and genes. The sample profile shows 1.2 million to 1.5 million distinct CDR3 sequences; approximately 42% of them were found once. Roughly 8.2% of the sample lies in the top ten. The sequenced sample consisted of blood. The receptors come from a woman younger than 35 in good health.

This chain links TRBV20-1 with TRBJ1-2; 9 nucleotides line up with TRBD1. The germline V gene encodes CDR1 DFQATT and CDR2 SNEGSKA (reference sequence). There are 12 residues in the CDR3. V dropped 6 bases and J dropped 6; count of bases not matched to a gene: 5. The CDR3, as DNA: TGCAGTGCATCGACAGGGGGGGATGGCTACACCTTC. Its translation: CSASTGGDGYTF.

The CDR3 region is CSVGRGTGANVLTF. In DNA, the CDR3 is TGCAGCGTGGGAAGGGGGACTGGGGCCAACGTCCTGACTTTC. This chain uses TRBV29-1 with TRBJ2-6; TRBD1 is a possible D gene (6 bases). The CDR3 loop spans 14 amino acids. CDR1 is SQVTM and CDR2 is ANQGSEA in the germline V gene. Trimming pared 6 bases from V and 2 bases from J, leaving 11 bases between.

The chain is built from TRBV10-3 and TRBJ1-1, with TRBD1 matching over 7 bases. After removal of 2 bases from V and 4 bases from J, the junction contained 7 bases not matched to a gene. The CDR3 loop spans 15 amino acids. CDR1 is ENHRY, CDR2 SYGVKD, per germline. The CDR3 loop reads CAISEETGSGTEAFF. DNA of the CDR3: TGTGCCATCAGTGAGGAGACAGGGTCGGGCACTGAAGCTTTCTTT.

V is TRBV7-3 and J is TRBJ2-7, with D perhaps TRBD2 (6 bases). The CDR3 totals 14 residues. V was pared by 5 bases and J by 9 bases, with 20 bases between. The germline gives CDR1 SGHTA, CDR2 FQGTGA. CDR3 nucleotide sequence: TGTGCCAGCAGCCTGGAATCCGGGACTTCCGCGCAGTACTTC. Translated: CASSLESGTSAQYF. The variable domain in full, completed from reference TRBV7-3 and TRBJ2-7, reads GAGVSQTPSNKVTEKGKYVELRCDPISGHTALYWYRQSLGQGPEFLIYFQGTGAADDSGLPNDRFFAVRPEGSVSTLKIQRTERGDSAVYLCASSLESGTSAQYFGPGTRLTVT.

This clonotype was observed a few times. This chain uses TRBV20-1 with TRBJ2-7; perhaps D is TRBD1 or TRBD2 (5 bases each). In germline, CDR1 is DFQATT, CDR2 SNEGSKA (reference sequence). The CDR3 is made up of 13 amino acids. V was trimmed by 6 bases and J by 3 bases, leaving 15 bases between them. The DNA of the CDR3 is TGCAGTGCCAAGGACTGGGGCGTCTACGAGCAGTACTTC. The encoded protein is CSAKDWGVYEQYF.

This CDR3 reads CASSFPRGYGYTF. CDR3 coding DNA: TGTGCCAGCAGTTTTCCCAGGGGGTATGGCTACACCTTC. The chain joins TRBV28 to TRBJ1-2; 7 bases agree with TRBD1. Germline V gives CDR1 MDHEN, CDR2 SYDVKM. J was trimmed by 5 bases and V by 3 bases; bases with no gene match: 3. CDR3 length equals 13 residues.

This clonotype was counted only a few times. This chain joins TRBV10-3 and TRBJ2-7; 7 bases line up with TRBD2. The ends lost 8 bases at V and 7 bases at J; junction bases unmatched: 14. From germline, CDR1 is ENHRY and CDR2 SYGVKD. CDR3 length: 14 residues. CDR3 protein: CAIGETAGSREQYF. In DNA form, the CDR3 reads TGTGCCATCGGCGAAACAGCGGGATCGAGGGAGCAGTACTTC.

This sequence joins TRBV18 and TRBJ1-2, with D possibly being TRBD1 (5 bases). The CDR3 is made up of 12 amino acids. The germline V gene encodes CDR1 KGHSH and CDR2 LQKENI. Between the trimmed V and J ends, which lost 0 bases and 11 bases, there was a span of 10 bases. The chain's CDR3 is CASSPPTEGYTF. The CDR3, as DNA: TGTGCCAGCTCACCACCAACAGAGGGGTACACCTTC.

The V call is TRBV4-1, the J call TRBJ2-5; the D gene could be TRBD1 or TRBD2 (5 bases each). The CDR3 covers 13 residues. V was cut by 4 bases and J by 4 bases, with 10 bases left in between. Germline CDR1 MGHRA, CDR2 YSYEKL. The CDR3 loop is CASSRGRPETQYF. The DNA of the CDR3 is TGCGCCAGCAGCCGGGGACGTCCAGAGACCCAGTACTTC.

This clonotype was counted only a few times. The chain couples TRBV20-1 to TRBJ1-1; D not resolved. V was shortened by 3 bases and J by 2 bases, with 13 bases between the two germline ends. There are 14 residues in the CDR3. CDR1 is DFQATT and CDR2 is SNEGSKA in the germline V gene (reference sequence). CDR3: CSARGAPGNTEAFF. CDR3 bases: TGCAGTGCTAGGGGAGCGCCAGGTAACACTGAAGCTTTCTTT.

Only a few counts were recorded for this clonotype. J is TRBJ2-3 and V is TRBV9, with 8 bases identical to TRBD2. Germline V CDR1 and CDR2: SGDLS, YYNGEE. The CDR3 is made up of 15 amino acids. The ends lost 1 base at V and 2 bases at J; junction bases unmatched: 3. The CDR3 nucleotides read TGTGCCAGCAGCGTATTAGCGGGGATCACAGATACGCAGTATTTT. Its translation: CASSVLAGITDTQYF. Full variable domain (missing parts from reference TRBV9 and TRBJ2-3): DSGVTQTPKHLITATGQRVTLRCSPRSGDLSVYWYQQSLDQGLQFLIQYYNGEERAKGNILERFSAQQFPDLHSELNLSSLELGDSALYFCASSVLAGITDTQYFGPGTRLTVL.

A remark on this clonotype: A read error may account for a junction end that differs from germline. This sequence joins TRBV4-1 and TRBJ2-5, with 8 bases matching TRBD1. The CDR3 covers 15 residues. Germline-derived CDR1 and CDR2 are MGHRA and YSYEKL. The DNA for the CDR3 is TGCGCCAACAGCCAAACGGGACAGGTTAAAGAGACCCAGTACTTC. It yields the protein CANSQTGQVKETQYF.

V and J are TRBV5-1 and TRBJ2-3; unclear D gene. CDR1 and CDR2 (germline): SGHRS, YFSETQ. CDR3 length: 16 amino acids. Trimming left V 2 bases short and J 2 bases short, with 15 bases between. The CDR3 sequence is CASSFVGASDTDTQYF. The CDR3 DNA sequence: TGCGCCAGCAGCTTCGTTGGAGCCTCAGACACAGATACGCAGTATTTT.

The CDR3 sequence is CASTRLAALQETQYF. CDR3 sequence (DNA): TGCGCCAGCACCAGACTAGCGGCGCTTCAAGAGACCCAGTACTTC. The rearrangement uses TRBV5-1 and TRBJ2-4, with TRBD2 matching 9 bases. The DNA end favors TRBJ2-5, so the J call may be wrong. This CDR3 is built from 15 residues. Germline V gene data show CDR1 as SGHRS and CDR2 as YFSETQ.

V is TRBV6-1 and J is TRBJ2-2; D unclear. V lost 1 base and J lost 0, with 9 bases in between. Per the germline V gene, CDR1 is MNHNS and CDR2 is SASEGT. The CDR3 consists of 16 residues. CDR3 residues: CASSEEPYANTGELFF. The CDR3 DNA sequence: TGTGCCAGCAGTGAAGAACCATACGCGAACACCGGGGAGCTGTTTTTT.

As regards this clonotype: The junction and the germline gene differ at one end; a read error may be behind it. V and J are TRBV4-1 and TRBJ2-1; tentatively, D is TRBD1 or TRBD2 (5 bases each). CDR3 length equals 14 residues. Germline lookup yields CDR1 MGHRA and CDR2 YSYEKL. In nucleotides, the CDR3 is TGCGCTAGCAGCCAGGGACCATTCCCGGATGAGCAGTTCTTC. It translates to CASSQGPFPDEQFF.

The V call is TRBV10-3, the J call TRBJ2-5; TRBD2 aligns across 7 bases. V lost 6 bases to trimming and J lost 11 bases; unmatched junction nucleotides: 18. The CDR3 is made up of 15 amino acids. From germline, CDR1 is ENHRY and CDR2 SYGVKD. The CDR3 sequence is CAISQAGLTVGEQYF. DNA of the CDR3: TGTGCCATCAGCCAAGCGGGACTCACGGTGGGTGAGCAGTACTTC.

This clonotype was seen more than once but under ten times. The J gene is TRBJ1-2, the V gene TRBV6-1; D is uncertain. The V gene lost 3 bases and the J gene lost 0 bases, with 5 bases spanning the gap. CDR1 MNHNS and CDR2 SASEGT come from the germline V gene. This CDR3 spans 13 amino acids. CDR3 sequence (DNA): TGTGCCAGCAGTGAGAGGCCTAACTATGGCTACACCTTC. As protein: CASSERPNYGYTF.

The gene calls are TRBV7-9 and TRBJ1-4; 7 nucleotides match TRBD1. The CDR3 covers 14 residues. Per germline, CDR1 SEHNR and CDR2 FQNEAQ (reference sequence). After removal of 5 bases from V and 7 bases from J, the junction contained 7 bases not matched to a gene. CDR3 amino acids: CASSHRTGSEKLFF. CDR3 bases: TGTGCCAGCAGCCATCGGACAGGATCTGAAAAACTGTTTTTT.

The chain has TRBV12-3 or TRBV12-4 and TRBJ1-5, with TRBD1 identical over 7 bases. Trimming cost V 2 bases and J 0 bases; bases outside gene matches: 10. The CDR3 covers 18 residues. The CDR3 is CASSLLAAGGYSNQPQHF. The CDR3 DNA follows: TGTGCCAGCAGTTTATTAGCGGCAGGGGGTTATAGCAATCAGCCCCAGCATTTT.

This clonotype was seen a few times. The chain uses TRBV9 and TRBJ1-5; 9 bases agree with TRBD1. Germline assignment: CDR1 SGDLS and CDR2 YYNGEE. The CDR3 extends over 15 amino acids. The V gene end was trimmed by 5 bases and the J gene end by 7 bases; junction bases not matched to a gene: 10. CDR3 sequence: CASSETGGAGQPQHF. CDR3 in DNA: TGTGCCAGCAGTGAAACAGGGGGCGCAGGACAGCCCCAGCATTTT. Full variable domain (missing parts from reference TRBV9 and TRBJ1-5): DSGVTQTPKHLITATGQRVTLRCSPRSGDLSVYWYQQSLDQGLQFLIQYYNGEERAKGNILERFSAQQFPDLHSELNLSSLELGDSALYFCASSETGGAGQPQHFGDGTRLSIL.

CDR3: CASSHPTGTGIFMNTEAFF. In DNA, the CDR3 is TGTGCCAGCAGCCATCCTACTGGGACAGGGATATTTATGAACACTGAAGCTTTCTTT. V is TRBV3-1 and J is TRBJ1-1; 9 bases are shared with TRBD1. This CDR3 is 19 amino acids long. J gave up 0 bases and V 3 bases, and 14 bases lay outside the gene matches. The V gene's germline CDR1 is LGHDT and CDR2 YNNKEL (reference sequence).

This clonotype has a handful of counts. This chain joins TRBV14 and TRBJ2-3; the D is unclear. Germline-derived CDR1 and CDR2 are SGHDN and FVKESK. Trimming removed 1 base at V and 5 bases at J, with 13 bases between. The CDR3 is made up of 15 amino acids. CDR3 sequence: CASSQGTWGGDTQYF. DNA of the CDR3: TGTGCCAGCAGCCAAGGGACCTGGGGTGGAGATACGCAGTATTTT.

The V call is TRBV5-1, the J call TRBJ2-1; TRBD2 aligns across 9 bases. From germline, CDR1 is SGHRS and CDR2 YFSETQ. Trimming took 6 bases from V and 3 from J; bases not matched to a gene: 7. The CDR3 is made up of 15 amino acids. The CDR3 loop is CASTLAGGLYNEQFF. DNA for the CDR3: TGCGCCAGCACCCTCGCGGGGGGGCTCTACAATGAGCAGTTCTTC.

The chain is built from TRBV11-2 and TRBJ2-7; D possibly corresponds to TRBD1 (6 bases). Judging by the DNA end, TRBJ2-5 fits better; the J call may be wrong. This CDR3 spans 14 amino acids. Germline CDR1 SGHAT, CDR2 FQNNGV. The CDR3 loop is CASSFWGRGETQYF. Written as DNA, the CDR3 is TGTGCCAGCAGCTTCTGGGGGCGTGGGGAGACCCAGTACTTC.

This clonotype was observed a few times. The V call is TRBV20-1, the J call TRBJ2-4; D perhaps matches TRBD1 (6 bases). Near its end, the DNA agrees better with TRBJ2-7, so the J call may be wrong. CDR3 size: 12 residues. Germline V gene lookup returns CDR1 DFQATT and CDR2 SNEGSKA (reference sequence). The CDR3 loop is CSANRDTYEQYF. The CDR3 bases are TGCAGTGCAAACCGGGACACTTACGAGCAGTACTTC.

V is TRBV7-2 and J is TRBJ2-5, with 9 bases lining up with TRBD2. There are 13 residues in the CDR3. V shed 4 bases and J 11 bases; nucleotides not matched to a gene: 8. The germline gives CDR1 SGHTA, CDR2 FQGNSA. CDR3 bases: TGTGCCAGCAGCTCCGGACTAGCGTGGGAGCAGTACTTC. This translates into CASSSGLAWEQYF.

This clonotype was found a few times. The chain employs TRBV27 and TRBJ2-7, with no clear D. V lost 3 bases to trimming and J lost 7 bases, with 13 bases between them. Germline CDR1 reads MNHEY; CDR2 reads SMNVEV (reference sequence). The CDR3 has 13 amino acids. For the CDR3, the DNA is TGTGCCAGCAGTTTGGTGGCGGTAGGTGAGCAGTACTTC. Residues: CASSLVAVGEQYF.

This clonotype occurred many times. The CDR3 is CASSLGENQPQHF. The CDR3, as DNA: TGTGCCAGCAGCTTGGGGGAAAATCAGCCCCAGCATTTT. The chain links TRBV11-1 to TRBJ1-5; D possibly corresponds to TRBD1 (5 bases). Germline assignment: CDR1 SGHAT and CDR2 FQDESV (reference sequence). The CDR3 is 13 amino acids. V lost 3 bases to trimming and J lost 4 bases, with 7 bases between them.

This clonotype was recorded at least ten times. The chain joins TRBV10-3 to TRBJ2-1; possible D gene TRBD2, 5 bases. The CDR3 has 12 amino acids. Trimming pared 10 bases from V and 6 bases from J, leaving 13 bases between. The germline CDR1 and CDR2 sequences are ENHRY and SYGVKD. The CDR3 DNA reads as TGTGCCACAACCCAAACTAGCAATGAGCAGTTCTTC. Its protein product is CATTQTSNEQFF.

In this sample, this clonotype turned up many times. The chain has TRBV29-1 and TRBJ2-7, with D possibly matching TRBD1 (6 bases). The J call is doubtful: the DNA matches TRBJ2-5 better. In germline, CDR1 is SQVTM, CDR2 ANQGSEA. The CDR3 sequence is 12 residues long. DNA of the CDR3: TGCAGCGTTGACAGGGGAGTGGAGACCCAGTACTTC. It encodes CSVDRGVETQYF.